The clone carrying this TCR beta chain was counted between two and nine times. With 1 base clipped from V and 4 bases from J, the junction kept 5 bases outside the gene matches. Germline values: CDR1 SGHTA, CDR2 FQGNSA. CDR3 length: 17 amino acids. Time point denoted: cycle 4 day 1 (C4D1), after six to seven weeks of nivolumab. All patients relapsed after autologous stem cell transplantation, and brentuximab vedotin exposure varied. Magnetic depletion of unwanted cells isolated CD4+ T cells from thawed PBMCs. This entry belongs to a study of PD-1 blockade in classical Hodgkin lymphoma. Produced via immunoSEQ multiplex PCR; TCRdb's table is partial and in-frame only. The repertoire holds about 11,000 clones, roughly 72% seen once, with 2.5% to 4% in the top ten.

This TCR was recovered from a human donor with classical Hodgkin lymphoma. The J gene is TRBJ2-5, the V gene TRBV7-2; 14 bases map to TRBD2. Sequencing used CD4+ T cells from blood, obtained before the fourth cycle of nivolumab. The CDR3 bases are TGTGCCAGCAGCTTAGGGGGACTAGCGGGAGCGGGAGAGACCCAGTACTTC. Translated: CASSLGGLAGAGETQYF.